The 31 T cell receptor beta chains listed next were all sequenced from one sample in a study of CXCR3-negative and CXCR3-positive naive CD8 T cells (dated by TCRdb to between 2018 and 2021). Overall study outcomes, separate from this receptor: Compared with CXCR3-negative naive cells, CXCR3-positive naive cells had TRB CDR3s with higher hydrophobicity (lower Kidera factor 4), lower energy, and higher strength and volume indices.

The instrument given in TCRdb is NextSeq 550. The Human TCR Profiling Kit (MiLaboratory) was used to make UMI-labeled 5' RACE TRB cDNA libraries. TCRdb reprocessed the reads and provides one entry for every CDR3 protein sequence; no DNA is given. This sample's records show around 60,000 distinct CDR3 sequences. The ten largest clonotypes hold about 0.49% of the sample. Antigens for these TCRs are unknown. The sequenced sample was naive CXCR3+ CD8+ T cells from blood. This specimen's cell subset or site label, interpreted: CD45RO-CCR7+CD27+CD95- naive CD8+ T cells expressing CXCR3 (TNR3+). The receptors were gathered from a human donor in good health. Some clones in this sample may be carry-over from other donors' samples.

CDR3 loop: CASSPPQGLAGHPTDTQYF. The chain combines TRBV28 with TRBJ2-3; with no DNA, the TCRdb D assignment of TRBD2 cannot be verified. Looked up from germline, CDR1 is MDHEN and CDR2 is SYDVKM. The CDR3 covers 19 residues. Supplemented by reference TRBV28 and TRBJ2-3, the full variable domain reads DVKVTQSSRYLVKRTGEKVFLECVQDMDHENMFWYRQDPGLGLRLIYFSYDVKMKEKGDIPEGYSVSREKKERFSLILESASTNQTSMYLCASSPPQGLAGHPTDTQYFGPGTRLTVL.

The V gene is TRBV24-1, the J gene TRBJ2-7; TCRdb outputs TRBD1, but without DNA this stays unchecked. From germline, CDR1 is KGHDR and CDR2 SFDVKD. This CDR3 region has 14 residues. CDR3 protein: CATSGSGRNYEQYF.

The chain combines TRBV2 with TRBJ2-7; checking the TCRdb D call of TRBD1 is not possible without DNA. Germline CDR1 is SNHLY and CDR2 is FYNNEI. This CDR3 has 14 residues. The CDR3 protein is CASTPGQGAYEQYF.

The chain carries TRBV12-3 or TRBV12-4 and TRBJ2-1; the TCRdb D gene call, TRBD1, has no DNA to confirm it. The CDR3 consists of 15 residues. CDR3: CASLAPGRSYNEQFF.

The chain couples TRBV12-3 or TRBV12-4 to TRBJ2-1; checking the TCRdb D call of TRBD2 is not possible without DNA. The CDR3 runs to 16 residues. CDR3 region: CASSPPQRGGLHEQFF.

This chain uses TRBV29-1 with TRBJ1-3; TCRdb outputs TRBD1, but without DNA this stays unchecked. This CDR3 has 14 residues. Germline CDR1 reads SQVTM; CDR2 reads ANQGSEA. This CDR3 reads CSVVGESAGNTIYF. Full variable domain (missing parts from reference TRBV29-1 and TRBJ1-3): SAVISQKPSRDICQRGTSLTIQCQVDSQVTMMFWYRQQPGQSLTLIATANQGSEATYESGFVIDKFPISRPNLTFSTLTVSNMSPEDSSIYLCSVVGESAGNTIYFGEGSWLTVV.

The chain employs TRBV7-2 and TRBJ1-1. Per the germline V gene, CDR1 is SGHTA and CDR2 is FQGNSA. The CDR3 has 15 amino acids. The CDR3 protein is CASSPTQLYGYEAFF.

The V and J genes are TRBV28 and TRBJ1-3; TCRdb designates TRBD1, a call that cannot be tested without DNA. The V gene's germline CDR1 is MDHEN and CDR2 SYDVKM. The CDR3 has 14 amino acids. The CDR3 protein is CATHKTGSGNTIYF.

The V gene is TRBV4-1, the J gene TRBJ2-5; TCRdb selects TRBD2, and the lack of DNA leaves this call unchecked. The CDR3 runs 17 residues. The germline CDR1 and CDR2 sequences are MGHRA and YSYEKL. The CDR3 here is CASSPAYLRAGQETQYF.

The J gene is TRBJ1-1, the V gene TRBV5-1. The germline gives CDR1 SGHRS, CDR2 YFSETQ. The CDR3 has 17 residues. CDR3 sequence: CASSPTAAGERNTEAFF.

The rearrangement uses TRBV14 and TRBJ1-1; TCRdb indicates TRBD1, and absent DNA this call remains unverified. This CDR3 region has 17 residues. Germline CDR1 reads SGHDN; CDR2 reads FVKESK. The CDR3 sequence is CASSQERGLLGPMGAFF.

The chain joins TRBV6-5 to TRBJ2-1. The germline V gene encodes CDR1 MNHEY and CDR2 SVGAGI. The CDR3 has 16 residues. This CDR3 reads CASSYETGALYNEQFF.

V is TRBV6-5 and J is TRBJ1-2; the D gene TCRdb calls, TRBD1, cannot be checked with no DNA. Per germline, CDR1 MNHEY and CDR2 SVGAGI. This CDR3 spans 12 amino acids. CDR3: CASSYGRDGYTF.

The chain employs TRBV9 and TRBJ2-1; TCRdb names TRBD2, which stays unverified in the absence of DNA. The V gene's germline CDR1 is SGDLS and CDR2 YYNGEE. This CDR3 is built from 17 residues. CDR3 in amino acids: CASSVDPDYQKYNEQFF.

The rearrangement joins TRBV7-3 to TRBJ2-1; TCRdb reports TRBD1, a call that lacks DNA to check it against. The CDR3 runs 15 residues. CDR1 is SGHTA and CDR2 is FQGTGA in the germline V gene. CDR3 sequence: CASRPLGSSYNEQFF.

CDR3 amino acids: CASSQDLYNEQFF. The chain links TRBV4-3 to TRBJ2-1. Germline CDR1 LGHNA, CDR2 YSLEER. This CDR3 region has 13 residues.

CDR3 region: CASSLTKRGGGANTEAFF. V gene TRBV27 combines with J gene TRBJ1-1; with no DNA, the TCRdb D assignment of TRBD1 cannot be verified. The CDR3 has 18 amino acids. CDR1 and CDR2 from the germline V gene are MNHEY and SMNVEV (reference sequence).

V and J are TRBV29-1 and TRBJ2-1. Per the germline V gene, CDR1 is SQVTM and CDR2 is ANQGSEA. The CDR3 has 11 amino acids. The CDR3 loop is CSVPLYNEQFF.

The CDR3 region is CASSPDRLPDTQYF. This chain uses TRBV7-6 with TRBJ2-3; with no DNA, the TCRdb D assignment of TRBD1 cannot be verified. This CDR3 is 14 amino acids long. The germline CDR1 and CDR2 sequences are SGHVS and FNYEAQ.

This clonotype registers medium-sized (0.01 to 0.1%) by frequency. This chain joins TRBV11-3 and TRBJ1-1. This CDR3 has 19 residues. CDR1 is SGHNT and CDR2 is YENEEA in the germline V gene. CDR3 loop: CASSFYVAENYGGDTEAFF.

The chain has TRBV29-1 and TRBJ2-5; without DNA, the TCRdb call of TRBD1 cannot be checked. The germline V gene has CDR1 SQVTM and CDR2 ANQGSEA. The CDR3 runs 12 residues. The CDR3 spells CSARTGKETQYF.

V is TRBV28 and J is TRBJ2-2; TCRdb designates TRBD1, a call that cannot be tested without DNA. The germline V gene has CDR1 MDHEN and CDR2 SYDVKM. This CDR3 has 16 amino acids. CDR3 sequence reads: CASSFRSASDPGELFF. Full variable domain (remainder filled in from reference TRBV28 and TRBJ2-2): DVKVTQSSRYLVKRTGEKVFLECVQDMDHENMFWYRQDPGLGLRLIYFSYDVKMKEKGDIPEGYSVSREKKERFSLILESASTNQTSMYLCASSFRSASDPGELFFGEGSRLTVL.

CDR3: CASSLTGGSYNEQFF. The chain combines TRBV7-3 with TRBJ2-1; TCRdb gives TRBD1 as the D gene, but with no DNA this cannot be confirmed. This CDR3 is built from 15 residues. The germline V gene has CDR1 SGHTA and CDR2 FQGTGA.

V and J are TRBV6-2 or TRBV6-3 and TRBJ2-7. CDR3 length: 14 amino acids. Germline V lookup: CDR1 MNHEY, CDR2 SVGEGT. CDR3 protein: CASRGAQVGYEQYF.

Here the CDR3 reads CSVSQGDPNQPQHF. The V and J genes are TRBV29-1 and TRBJ1-5; checking the TCRdb D call of TRBD1 is not possible without DNA. The germline CDR1 and CDR2 sequences are SQVTM and ANQGSEA. This CDR3 has 14 residues.

This rearrangement joins TRBV12-3 or TRBV12-4 to TRBJ2-1. The CDR3 is made up of 17 amino acids. This CDR3 reads CASTSDRRHGTYNEQLF.

This sequence joins TRBV5-1 and TRBJ2-2; with no DNA, the TCRdb D assignment of TRBD1 cannot be verified. This CDR3 contains 15 residues. Germline V lookup: CDR1 SGHRS, CDR2 YFSETQ. The CDR3 loop reads CASSLIQGRIGELFF. Looking up the rest from reference TRBV5-1 and TRBJ2-2 gives the full variable domain: KAGVTQTPRYLIKTRGQQVTLSCSPISGHRSVSWYQQTPGQGLQFLFEYFSETQRNKGNFPGRFSGRQFSNSRSEMNVSTLELGDSALYLCASSLIQGRIGELFFGEGSRLTVL.

The chain uses TRBV6-2 or TRBV6-3 and TRBJ2-3; as DNA is missing, the TRBD1 call by TCRdb cannot be tested. The CDR3 has 16 amino acids. Germline V gene lookup returns CDR1 MNHEY and CDR2 SVGEGT. The CDR3 here is CASSYPAGAVLDTQYF.

This chain uses TRBV10-3 with TRBJ1-1; absent DNA, TCRdb's TRBD1 call cannot be checked. Germline CDR1 is ENHRY and CDR2 is SYGVKD. There are 15 residues in the CDR3. The CDR3 is CAISESRGLNTEAFF.

The chain links TRBV7-3 to TRBJ2-7; with no DNA, the TCRdb D assignment of TRBD2 cannot be verified. The germline V gene has CDR1 SGHTA and CDR2 FQGTGA. CDR3 size: 14 residues. CDR3 region: CASSLTGLAYEQYF.

The V gene is TRBV4-3, the J gene TRBJ2-1; TCRdb's assignment of TRBD2 cannot be checked, as there is no DNA. CDR1 and CDR2 (germline): LGHNA, YSLEER. The CDR3 consists of 16 residues. This CDR3 is CASSHTSGGLYNEQFF.